These T cell receptor beta chains were read from a single sample in a study of regulatory T cells in long-lasting Graves disease. Via MiXCR, TCRdb re-called the multiplex PCR reads, giving one row per CDR3 protein. The profile shows 400,000 to 500,000 distinct CDR3 sequences, 14% of them singletons. These sequences were also reported in another study, on T cells in Graves' hyperthyroidism and ophthalmopathy.

This specimen consisted of peripheral blood mononuclear cells (PBMCs), obtained at new diagnosis, from a patient treated with antithyroid drugs. Source of these receptors: a woman aged 45-65 years with Graves disease. CDR3s leave out the opening cysteine and the closing phenylalanine or tryptophan. Fields, in order: V gene, CDR3 protein.

v_gene: TRBV18
CDR3aa: ASSPSSNRVNNEQF

v_gene: TRBV28
CDR3aa: ASSSSRSAFYEQY

v_gene: TRBV9
CDR3aa: ASSQGRGYEQY

v_gene: TRBV9
CDR3aa: ASSASRHGTQY

v_gene: TRBV12-5
CDR3aa: ASGLGNTDTQY

v_gene: TRBV7-9
CDR3aa: ASSLELAGGGTF

v_gene: TRBV20-1
CDR3aa: SATGTEYYEQY

v_gene: TRBV30
CDR3aa: AWCSGRLPNQPQH

v_gene: TRBV11-2
CDR3aa: ASSRQGRVYEAF

v_gene: TRBV19
CDR3aa: ASSIRHSSYEQY

v_gene: TRBV29-1
CDR3aa: SVEDLTGELF

v_gene: TRBV20-1
CDR3aa: SARGPPVIYEQY